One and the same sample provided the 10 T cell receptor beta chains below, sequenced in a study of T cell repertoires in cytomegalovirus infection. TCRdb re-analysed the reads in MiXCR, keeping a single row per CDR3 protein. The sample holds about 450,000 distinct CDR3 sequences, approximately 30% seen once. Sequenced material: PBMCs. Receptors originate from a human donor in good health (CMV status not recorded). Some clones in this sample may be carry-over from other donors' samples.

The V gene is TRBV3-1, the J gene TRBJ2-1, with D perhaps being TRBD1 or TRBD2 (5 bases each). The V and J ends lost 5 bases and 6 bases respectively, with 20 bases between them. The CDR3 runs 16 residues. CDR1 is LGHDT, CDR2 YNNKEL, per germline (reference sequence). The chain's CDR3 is CASSSQGLRGANEQFF. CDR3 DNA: TGTGCCAGCAGCTCACAAGGGCTAAGAGGGGCCAATGAGCAGTTCTTC.

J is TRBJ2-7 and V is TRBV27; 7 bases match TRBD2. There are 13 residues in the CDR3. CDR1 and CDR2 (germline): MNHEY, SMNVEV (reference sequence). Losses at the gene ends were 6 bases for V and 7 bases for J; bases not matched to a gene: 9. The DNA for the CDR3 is TGTGCCAGCAGCCTTTGGGGCGGGGGAGAGCAGTACTTC. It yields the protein CASSLWGGGEQYF.

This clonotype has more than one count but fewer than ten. CDR3: CASRAGQDQPQHF. CDR3 sequence (DNA): TGTGCCAGCAGGGCAGGCCAGGACCAGCCCCAGCATTTT. This chain links TRBV12-3 or TRBV12-4 with TRBJ1-5; no definite D call. The CDR3 is 13 amino acids. V lost 6 bases, J lost 7 bases, and 13 bases lay in between.

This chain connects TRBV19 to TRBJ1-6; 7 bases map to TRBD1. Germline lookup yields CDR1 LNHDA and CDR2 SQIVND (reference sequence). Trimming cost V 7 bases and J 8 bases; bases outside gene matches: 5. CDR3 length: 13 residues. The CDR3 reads CASKHRGDSPLHF. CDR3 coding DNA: TGTGCCAGTAAACACAGGGGAGATTCACCCCTCCACTTT.

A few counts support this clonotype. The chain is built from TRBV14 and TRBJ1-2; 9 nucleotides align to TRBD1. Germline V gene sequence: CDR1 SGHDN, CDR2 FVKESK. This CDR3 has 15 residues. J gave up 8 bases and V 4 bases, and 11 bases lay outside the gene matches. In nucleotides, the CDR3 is TGTGCCAGCAGCCGAGACGTCGGGACAGGGTACGGCTACACCTTC. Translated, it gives CASSRDVGTGYGYTF.

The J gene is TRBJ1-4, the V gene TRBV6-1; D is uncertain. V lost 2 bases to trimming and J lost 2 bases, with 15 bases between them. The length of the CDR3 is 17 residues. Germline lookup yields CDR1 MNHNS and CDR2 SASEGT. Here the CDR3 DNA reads TGTGCCAGCAGTGAACCGGCCCGCCGCGGGACTAATGAAAAACTGTTTTTT. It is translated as CASSEPARRGTNEKLFF.

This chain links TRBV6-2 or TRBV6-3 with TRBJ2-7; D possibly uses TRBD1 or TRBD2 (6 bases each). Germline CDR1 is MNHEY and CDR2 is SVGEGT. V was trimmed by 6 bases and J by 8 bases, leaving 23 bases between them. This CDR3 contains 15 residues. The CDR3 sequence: CASSYSTGGGLKQYF. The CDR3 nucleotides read TGTGCCAGCAGCTATTCTACCGGGGGCGGTTTGAAGCAGTACTTC.

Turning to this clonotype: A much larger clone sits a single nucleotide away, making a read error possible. CDR3 protein: CASSHFGTASSYEQYF. The CDR3 bases are TGTGCCAGCAGCCACTTTGGGACTGCGAGCTCCTACGAGCAGTACTTC. V is TRBV7-2 and J is TRBJ2-7, with a tentative D call TRBD2 (6 bases). CDR1 is SGHTA and CDR2 is FQGNSA in the germline V gene. Trimming removed 5 bases at V and 0 bases at J, with 17 bases between. This CDR3 contains 16 residues.

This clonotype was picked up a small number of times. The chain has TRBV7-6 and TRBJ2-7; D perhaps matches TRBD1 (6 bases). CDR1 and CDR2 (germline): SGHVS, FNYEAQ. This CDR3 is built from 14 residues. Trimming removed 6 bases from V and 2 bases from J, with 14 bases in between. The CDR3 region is CASSSQGLTYEQYF. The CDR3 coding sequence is TGTGCCAGCAGTTCCCAGGGGTTGACCTACGAGCAGTACTTC.

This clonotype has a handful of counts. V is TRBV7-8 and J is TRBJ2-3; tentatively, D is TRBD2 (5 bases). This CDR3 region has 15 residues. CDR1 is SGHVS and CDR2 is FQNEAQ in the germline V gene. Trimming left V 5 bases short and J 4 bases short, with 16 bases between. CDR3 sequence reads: CASSPARAGSDTQYF. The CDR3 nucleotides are TGTGCCAGCAGCCCCGCCCGGGCGGGTTCAGATACGCAGTATTTT.